These 24 T cell receptor beta chains share one sample of origin, sequenced in a study of T cells in localized non-small cell lung cancer. Libraries were prepared by immunoSEQ multiplex PCR; TCRdb keeps only in-frame clonotypes and omits some of them. The sample records 130,000 or so clones, 89% being singletons. The source material was peripheral blood, sampled before any cancer treatment. The receptors come from a female donor over 55 with stage I lung adenocarcinoma.

This clone was found once. The chain is built from TRBV6-5 and TRBJ2-1; D ambiguous. V was trimmed by 6 bases and J by 7 bases, leaving 16 bases between them. CDR1 MNHEY and CDR2 SVGAGI come from the germline V gene. This CDR3 has 14 amino acids. CDR3: CASSRNIDLNEQFF. As DNA, the CDR3 is TGTGCCAGCAGCCGTAATATAGACCTTAATGAGCAGTTCTTC.

The V and J genes are TRBV6-5 and TRBJ2-3; 9 bases align to TRBD2. The CDR3 extends over 15 amino acids. CDR1 and CDR2 (germline): MNHEY, SVGAGI. With 7 bases clipped from V and 0 bases from J, the junction kept 5 bases outside the gene matches. CDR3 nucleotide sequence: TGTGCCAGCAAGGCTACTAGCGGGAGCACAGATACGCAGTATTTT. Its translation: CASKATSGSTDTQYF.

This CDR3 is CASSGSGGQETQYF. DNA of the CDR3: TGTGCCAGCAGCGGCTCAGGTGGGCAAGAGACCCAGTACTTC. The V call is TRBV9, the J call TRBJ2-5; D call uncertain. The CDR3 is made up of 14 amino acids. Germline CDR1 reads SGDLS; CDR2 reads YYNGEE. Trimming left V 3 bases short and J 2 bases short, with 11 bases between.

The chain recombines TRBV5-6 with TRBJ1-3; D may be TRBD1 (6 bases). V lost 2 bases and J 9 bases, leaving 18 bases between the germline ends. The CDR3 is 15 residues long. From germline, CDR1 is SGHDT and CDR2 YYEEEE. DNA for the CDR3: TGTGCCAGCAGCTTCCGGGGGCTCGGTATAGGCACCATATATTTT. It specifies CASSFRGLGIGTIYF. The entire variable domain, with the rest obtained from reference TRBV5-6 and TRBJ1-3, is as follows: DAGVTQSPTHLIKTRGQQVTLRCSPKSGHDTVSWYQQALGQGPQFIFQYYEEEERQRGNFPDRFSGHQFPNYSSELNVNALLLGDSALYLCASSFRGLGIGTIYFGEGSWLTVV.

The genes are TRBV6-6 and TRBJ1-3; no firm D call. This CDR3 is 14 amino acids long. Germline CDR1 and CDR2: MNHNY and SVGAGI (reference sequence). V lost 7 bases, J lost 0 bases, and 10 bases lay in between. DNA for the CDR3: TGTGCCAGCACCCCACTCCTCTCTGGAAACACCATATATTTT. The encoded protein is CASTPLLSGNTIYF.

The chain couples TRBV2 to TRBJ1-5; D might be TRBD1 (5 bases). The CDR3 runs 15 residues. Trimming shortened V by 1 base and J by 3 bases, and 10 bases separated the two germline ends. The germline gives CDR1 SNHLY, CDR2 FYNNEI. The CDR3, as DNA: TGTGCCAGCAGTGAAGGGGGCCGTCCCAATCAGCCCCAGCATTTT. Protein product: CASSEGGRPNQPQHF.

V usage is TRBV5-8 and J usage is TRBJ2-7, with D perhaps assigned TRBD1 or TRBD2 (5 bases each). The CDR3 contains 16 residues. The V end was cut by 4 bases, the J end by 1 base, with 18 bases between. Germline CDR1 is SGHTS and CDR2 is YDEGEE. The CDR3 DNA reads TGTGCCAGCAGCCTGGGGGACCGGGACGGATCCTACGAGCAGTACTTC. Its protein product is CASSLGDRDGSYEQYF.

The chain joins TRBV4-1 to TRBJ2-1; 8 nucleotides line up with TRBD1. Unmatched junction bases numbered 5, after V lost 1 base and J lost 6 bases. The CDR3 loop spans 15 amino acids. The germline CDR1 and CDR2 sequences are MGHRA and YSYEKL. The CDR3 protein is CASSQGATGANEQFF. The CDR3 coding sequence is TGCGCCAGCAGCCAAGGGGCGACAGGGGCCAATGAGCAGTTCTTC.

The chain combines TRBV7-3 with TRBJ2-3; the match to TRBD2 covers 9 bases. The CDR3 covers 15 residues. Germline CDR1 reads SGHTA; CDR2 reads FQGTGA. V trimming: 5 bases; J trimming: 0 bases; junction bases outside the gene matches: 3. The CDR3 spells CASSLLAGSTDTQYF. In nucleotides, the CDR3 is TGTGCCAGCAGCCTCCTAGCGGGAAGCACAGATACGCAGTATTTT.

The chain uses TRBV2 and TRBJ2-5; D is possibly TRBD2 (6 bases). With 8 bases removed from V and 1 base from J, the gap between germline ends came to 14 bases. Germline assignment: CDR1 SNHLY and CDR2 FYNNEI. The CDR3 loop spans 14 amino acids. The DNA of the CDR3 is TGTGCCAGCGGAGAGGAGGGTCCCCAAGAGACCCAGTACTTC. This translates into CASGEEGPQETQYF.

The chain uses TRBV4-1 and TRBJ2-3; 7 bases agree with TRBD1. Germline V gene data show CDR1 as MGHRA and CDR2 as YSYEKL. The CDR3 contains 15 residues. Trimming took 2 bases from V and 4 from J; bases not matched to a gene: 6. Here the CDR3 reads CASSQTGVRADTQYF. As DNA, the CDR3 is TGCGCCAGCAGCCAAACAGGGGTAAGGGCAGATACGCAGTATTTT.

The chain is built from TRBV10-2 and TRBJ1-1; no clear D. The germline V and J ends were trimmed by 5 bases and 5 bases, with 15 bases remaining between them. The CDR3 extends over 14 amino acids. Germline V CDR1 and CDR2: WSHSY, SAAADI. This chain's CDR3 is CASSPIVRGTEAFF. In nucleotides, the CDR3 is TGCGCCAGCAGTCCAATTGTCCGGGGAACTGAAGCTTTCTTT.

The rearrangement links TRBV28 to TRBJ2-4; TRBD2 might be the D (5 bases). The length of the CDR3 is 15 residues. V dropped 6 bases and J dropped 0 bases, with 12 bases sitting between them. The V gene's germline CDR1 is MDHEN and CDR2 SYDVKM. The CDR3, as DNA: TGTGCCAGCAGCAAAAGGACTGTAGCCAAAAACATTCAGTACTTC. As protein: CASSKRTVAKNIQYF.

The CDR3 here is CASSVGRVFGEQYF. The CDR3 DNA sequence: TGTGCCAGCAGCGTAGGGAGGGTTTTCGGGGAGCAGTACTTC. The rearrangement uses TRBV9 and TRBJ2-7; D perhaps matches TRBD2 (6 bases). The CDR3 has 14 amino acids. Trimming took 0 bases from V and 7 from J, leaving 14 bases between them. The germline gives CDR1 SGDLS, CDR2 YYNGEE.

This clone was observed once. The germline gene is not matched at one end of the junction; a read error may be the cause. The rearrangement uses TRBV7-8 and TRBJ2-7, with TRBD1 matching over 10 bases. From germline, CDR1 is SGHVS and CDR2 FQNEAQ. CDR3 length: 14 amino acids. As DNA, the CDR3 is TGTGCCAGCAGCTTAGCCGGGACAGGGGTCCGGTGGGCGTTC. It codes for CASSLAGTGVRWAF.

The chain uses TRBV7-6 and TRBJ2-2; D is uncertain. V lost 1 base and J lost 0, with 6 bases in between. There are 15 residues in the CDR3. CDR1 and CDR2 (germline): SGHVS, FNYEAQ. The chain's CDR3 is CASSLDGANTGELFF. CDR3 nucleotide sequence: TGTGCCAGCAGCTTAGATGGGGCGAACACCGGGGAGCTGTTTTTT.

The genes are TRBV4-1 and TRBJ2-7; 7 positions match TRBD2. Per the germline V gene, CDR1 is MGHRA and CDR2 is YSYEKL. The CDR3 sequence is 17 residues long. V shed 0 bases and J 2 bases; nucleotides not matched to a gene: 10. CDR3 sequence reads: CASSQDTLAGEAYEQYF. CDR3 sequence (DNA): TGCGCCAGCAGCCAAGACACGTTGGCGGGAGAGGCCTACGAGCAGTACTTC.

This clone was seen just once. At one boundary the junction diverges from the germline segment, which might be a read error. V is TRBV7-9 and J is TRBJ1-5; D perhaps matches TRBD1 (6 bases). Germline V gene sequence: CDR1 SEHNR, CDR2 FQNEAQ (reference sequence). The CDR3 spans 15 residues. The CDR3 loop is CASSSHSGVNQPPHF. In DNA, the CDR3 is TGTGCCAGCAGCTCCCACTCAGGGGTCAATCAGCCCCCGCATTTT.

The chain couples TRBV30 to TRBJ2-1; TRBD2 aligns across 15 bases. Germline V gives CDR1 GTSNPN, CDR2 SVGIG (reference sequence). J gave up 7 bases and V 5 bases, and 0 bases lay outside the gene matches. There are 13 residues in the CDR3. CDR3 nucleotides: TGTGCCTGGGGACTAGCGGGAGGGAATGAGCAGTTCTTC. Translating it yields CAWGLAGGNEQFF.

This chain joins TRBV7-6 and TRBJ1-3; D is possibly TRBD1 (5 bases). Germline CDR1 and CDR2: SGHVS and FNYEAQ. Trimming pared 0 bases from V and 1 base from J, leaving 10 bases between. The CDR3 is made up of 16 amino acids. The CDR3 loop reads CASSLAGLKSGNTIYF. In nucleotides, the CDR3 is TGTGCCAGCAGCTTAGCGGGACTCAAATCTGGAAACACCATATATTTT. Filled out from reference TRBV7-6 and TRBJ1-3, the complete variable domain reads GAGVSQSPRYKVTKRGQDVALRCDPISGHVSLYWYRQALGQGPEFLTYFNYEAQQDKSGLPNDRFSAERPEGSISTLTIQRTEQRDSAMYRCASSLAGLKSGNTIYFGEGSWLTVV.

This chain joins TRBV5-4 and TRBJ2-3; D not certain. Germline CDR1 SGHNT, CDR2 YYREEE (reference sequence). V shed 5 bases and J shed 3 bases, with 10 bases lying between them. The CDR3 totals 13 residues. The CDR3 nucleotides read TGTGCCAGCAGAGGCGGTCAGACAGATACGCAGTATTTT. This sequence encodes CASRGGQTDTQYF.

V usage is TRBV5-4 and J usage is TRBJ2-1; 8 bases line up with TRBD2. V dropped 0 bases and J dropped 3; count of bases not matched to a gene: 2. Germline CDR1 is SGHNT and CDR2 is YYREEE (reference sequence). The CDR3 has 15 amino acids. The CDR3 DNA is TGTGCCAGCAGCTTGGGAAGCGGGAGCTACAATGAGCAGTTCTTC. The encoded protein is CASSLGSGSYNEQFF.

The chain links TRBV5-1 to TRBJ2-5, with 7 bases matching TRBD1. The germline V gene encodes CDR1 SGHRS and CDR2 YFSETQ. The CDR3 contains 16 residues. The V gene end was trimmed by 0 bases and the J gene end by 2 bases; junction bases not matched to a gene: 7. CDR3 sequence reads: CASSLGTGVDQETQYF. As DNA, the CDR3 is TGCGCCAGCAGCTTGGGTACAGGGGTCGATCAAGAGACCCAGTACTTC.

The V and J genes are TRBV7-6 and TRBJ2-7; 7 positions match TRBD1. This CDR3 region has 16 residues. V was pared by 1 base and J by 0 bases, with 6 bases of the junction left unmatched. Germline CDR1 is SGHVS and CDR2 is FNYEAQ. The CDR3 bases are TGTGCCAGCAGCTTAGATGGGACAGCTAGCTCCTACGAGCAGTACTTC. This sequence encodes CASSLDGTASSYEQYF.